One and the same sample provided the 17 T cell receptor beta chains below, sequenced in a study of cytomegalovirus exposure and HLA in healthy donors. Amplification used 60 Vbeta primers and 13 Jbeta primers. Assay: immunoSEQ multiplex PCR; the TCRdb copy retains only in-frame clones and omits some. This sample has around 260,000 clones, with 80% found just once. The sequenced material came from PBMCs. The source is a girl aged 2 to 10 in good health and CMV-seronegative.

The genes are TRBV30 and TRBJ2-5, with 7 bases fitting TRBD2. Gene TRBJ2-7 matches the end of the DNA better, so the J call may be wrong. This CDR3 is 14 amino acids long. Germline CDR1 GTSNPN, CDR2 SVGIG (reference sequence). This CDR3 is CAWSRIAGGYEQYF. CDR3 nucleotides: TGTGCCTGGAGTCGGATAGCGGGTGGCTACGAGCAGTACTTC.

The rearrangement joins TRBV4-2 to TRBJ2-7, with D perhaps TRBD2 (6 bases). Germline CDR1 LGHNA, CDR2 YNFKEQ. V was clipped by 2 bases and J by 5 bases, with 10 bases between them. The CDR3 totals 13 residues. DNA of the CDR3: TGTGCCAGCAGCCAATCCGGGAGCGACGAGCAGTACTTC. Translation: CASSQSGSDEQYF.

The J gene is TRBJ1-2, the V gene TRBV6-5; maybe TRBD1 (6 bases). V shed 6 bases and J shed 4 bases, with 18 bases lying between them. CDR3 length equals 15 residues. The germline CDR1 and CDR2 sequences are MNHEY and SVGAGI. The CDR3: CASRRYRVPVYGYTF. The CDR3 DNA sequence: TGTGCCAGCAGACGTTACAGGGTACCAGTCTATGGCTACACCTTC.

J is TRBJ2-7 and V is TRBV6-5; D is perhaps TRBD2 (6 bases). Trimming removed 6 bases from V and 2 bases from J, with 14 bases in between. The V gene's germline CDR1 is MNHEY and CDR2 SVGAGI. The CDR3 loop spans 14 amino acids. The CDR3 sequence: CASSLAPRAYEQYF. The CDR3 nucleotides read TGTGCCAGCAGCCTAGCGCCAAGGGCCTACGAGCAGTACTTC.

The chain couples TRBV15 to TRBJ2-5; 9 bases are shared with TRBD2. With 0 bases clipped from V and 1 base from J, the junction kept 6 bases outside the gene matches. CDR3 size: 17 residues. Germline V gives CDR1 LNHNV, CDR2 YYDKDF (reference sequence). CDR3: CATSRDPGREGQETQYF. CDR3 sequence (DNA): TGTGCCACCAGCAGAGATCCGGGGCGGGAGGGCCAAGAGACCCAGTACTTC.

The chain employs TRBV4-2 and TRBJ2-7; possible D gene TRBD2, 5 bases. Trimming took off 0 bases at V and 2 bases at J, with 11 bases between the two ends. Per germline, CDR1 LGHNA and CDR2 YNFKEQ. This CDR3 contains 15 residues. The CDR3 reads CASSQDLASPYEQYF. The CDR3 DNA reads as TGTGCCAGCAGCCAAGATCTTGCTAGCCCCTACGAGCAGTACTTC.

This clone was counted a few times. The genes are TRBV27 and TRBJ1-4; no clear D. This CDR3 is built from 14 residues. Germline V gives CDR1 MNHEY, CDR2 SMNVEV (reference sequence). Trimming removed 6 bases from V and 7 bases from J, with 15 bases in between. CDR3 in amino acids: CASRSGGSSEKLFF. For the CDR3, the DNA is TGTGCCAGCAGGAGTGGAGGGAGCAGTGAAAAACTGTTTTTT.

This clone appeared once. The chain has TRBV9 and TRBJ1-5; D remains unclear. Trimming cost V 3 bases and J 0 bases, with 7 bases left between them. The germline V gene encodes CDR1 SGDLS and CDR2 YYNGEE. The CDR3 is made up of 14 amino acids. The CDR3 here is CASSDSHSNQPQHF. The CDR3 DNA follows: TGTGCCAGCAGCGACAGCCATAGCAATCAGCCCCAGCATTTT.

This clone was recorded once. The gene calls are TRBV11-3 and TRBJ1-1, with D hard to call. This CDR3 comprises 14 residues. CDR1 and CDR2 (germline): SGHNT, YENEEA. The V and J ends lost 5 bases and 1 base respectively, with 11 bases between them. The chain's CDR3 is CASSQSGANTEAFF. CDR3 in DNA: TGTGCCAGCAGCCAAAGCGGAGCGAACACTGAAGCTTTCTTT.

V and J are TRBV28 and TRBJ2-2; 7 bases match TRBD2. CDR1 is MDHEN and CDR2 is SYDVKM in the germline V gene. There are 18 residues in the CDR3. Trimming took 3 bases from V and 4 from J; bases not matched to a gene: 14. CDR3 sequence reads: CASSFVGLGRGGTGELFF. The CDR3 region has the DNA TGTGCCAGCAGTTTTGTCGGACTGGGGAGGGGCGGCACCGGGGAGCTGTTTTTT. Combining the CDR3 with reference TRBV28 and TRBJ2-2 gives the whole variable domain DVKVTQSSRYLVKRTGEKVFLECVQDMDHENMFWYRQDPGLGLRLIYFSYDVKMKEKGDIPEGYSVSREKKERFSLILESASTNQTSMYLCASSFVGLGRGGTGELFFGEGSRLTVL.

The CDR3 loop reads CASSSLYSNTGELFF. CDR3 nucleotide sequence: TGCGCCAGCAGCTCACTCTACTCCAACACCGGGGAGCTGTTTTTT. This rearrangement joins TRBV5-1 to TRBJ2-2; D is uncertain. Germline V lookup: CDR1 SGHRS, CDR2 YFSETQ. The CDR3 extends over 15 amino acids. Trimming cost V 3 bases and J 2 bases, with 11 bases left between them.

The rearrangement links TRBV4-1 to TRBJ2-1; D perhaps matches TRBD1 (5 bases). The V gene lost 4 bases and the J gene lost 1 base, with 14 bases spanning the gap. The germline CDR1 and CDR2 sequences are MGHRA and YSYEKL. There are 16 residues in the CDR3. CDR3 sequence reads: CASSLGPAGSYNEQFF. The CDR3 DNA is TGCGCCAGCAGCCTCGGTCCAGCAGGGTCCTACAATGAGCAGTTCTTC.

This chain links TRBV10-1 with TRBJ1-5; 12 nucleotides line up with TRBD1. This CDR3 spans 16 amino acids. With V trimmed by 6 bases and J by 5 bases, 8 bases remained unmatched. The germline CDR1 and CDR2 sequences are WNHNN and SYGVQD (reference sequence). The CDR3 sequence is CASRRGTGGSHQPQHF. CDR3 bases: TGCGCCAGCAGGAGGGGGACAGGGGGCTCGCATCAGCCCCAGCATTTT.

The chain employs TRBV5-1 and TRBJ1-5, with 7 bases that match TRBD1. The V segment lost 0 bases and the J segment 6 bases; nucleotides outside the gene matches: 6. In germline, CDR1 is SGHRS, CDR2 YFSETQ. The CDR3 totals 15 residues. The DNA of the CDR3 is TGCGCCAGCAGCTTGGAAGGACAGGTGGGTCAGCCCCAGCATTTT. As protein: CASSLEGQVGQPQHF.

This clone was picked up a small number of times. The chain combines TRBV7-3 with TRBJ2-2; TRBD1 matches 7 bases. V shed 5 bases, J shed 2 bases, and the junction held 11 bases outside the gene matches. Germline V gene data show CDR1 as SGHTA and CDR2 as FQGTGA. The CDR3 loop spans 17 amino acids. The CDR3 coding sequence is TGTGCCAGCAGCCTAGGGGTCGGGACAGCAAACACCGGGGAGCTGTTTTTT. Translating it yields CASSLGVGTANTGELFF.

The genes are TRBV7-6 and TRBJ2-7; D gene unclear. Germline V gene sequence: CDR1 SGHVS, CDR2 FNYEAQ. The CDR3 length is 14 residues. Trimming shortened V by 4 bases and J by 0 bases, and 10 bases separated the two germline ends. The CDR3 loop is CASSSTRNSYEQYF. In nucleotides, the CDR3 is TGTGCCAGCAGCTCGACAAGGAACTCCTACGAGCAGTACTTC.

The CDR3 DNA is TGTGCCAGCAGTTCACCTCCGGGACAGGGAAATAGCAATCAGCCCCAGCATTTT. Protein sequence: CASSSPPGQGNSNQPQHF. The rearrangement links TRBV28 to TRBJ1-5, with 9 bases identical to TRBD1. Germline CDR1 and CDR2: MDHEN and SYDVKM. The CDR3 consists of 18 residues. After removal of 4 bases from V and 0 bases from J, the junction contained 10 bases not matched to a gene.